Reported below is one T cell receptor beta chain. No antigen is known for it. The CDR3 spans 15 residues. V dropped 0 bases and J dropped 7 bases, with 17 bases sitting between them. CDR1 and CDR2 from the germline V gene are SGHRS and YFSETQ. The source of the sample is a study of cytomegalovirus exposure and HLA in healthy donors. Study-level findings and limits: In a later analysis, common viral pathogens appeared linked to several of the most significant clusters.

The study ran its PCR with 60 Vbeta and 13 Jbeta primers. Clones were sequenced by immunoSEQ multiplex PCR, and TCRdb holds only the in-frame ones, with some missing. Counted here are roughly 120,000 clones, roughly 81% occurring once; the ten biggest clones make up about 1.1%. The sample was PBMCs. The clonotype comes from a woman aged 25 to 39 in good health and CMV-seronegative. The chain uses TRBV5-1 and TRBJ2-7, with a possible D match to TRBD2 (5 bases). The CDR3 spells CASSLAGPTGGEQYF. DNA of the CDR3: TGCGCCAGCAGCTTGGCCGGACCAACTGGCGGGGAGCAGTACTTC.